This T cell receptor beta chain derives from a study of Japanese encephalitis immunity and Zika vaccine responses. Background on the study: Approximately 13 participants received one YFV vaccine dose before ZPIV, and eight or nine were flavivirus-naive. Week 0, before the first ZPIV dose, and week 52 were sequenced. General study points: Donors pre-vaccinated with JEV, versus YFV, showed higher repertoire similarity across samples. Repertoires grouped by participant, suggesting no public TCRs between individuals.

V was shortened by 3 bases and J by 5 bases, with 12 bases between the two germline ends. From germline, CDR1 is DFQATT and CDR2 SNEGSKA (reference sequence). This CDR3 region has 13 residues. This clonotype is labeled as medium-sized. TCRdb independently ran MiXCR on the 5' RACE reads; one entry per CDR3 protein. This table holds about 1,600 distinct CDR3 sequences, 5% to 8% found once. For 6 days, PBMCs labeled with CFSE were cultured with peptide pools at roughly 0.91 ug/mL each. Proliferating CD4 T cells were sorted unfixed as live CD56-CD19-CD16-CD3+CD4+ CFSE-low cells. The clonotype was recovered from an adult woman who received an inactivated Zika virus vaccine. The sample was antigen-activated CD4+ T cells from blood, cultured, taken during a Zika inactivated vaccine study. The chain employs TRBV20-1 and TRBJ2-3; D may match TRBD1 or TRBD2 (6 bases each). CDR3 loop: CSASGGPIDTQYF. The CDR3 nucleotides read TGCAGTGCTAGCGGGGGCCCTATAGATACGCAGTATTTT.